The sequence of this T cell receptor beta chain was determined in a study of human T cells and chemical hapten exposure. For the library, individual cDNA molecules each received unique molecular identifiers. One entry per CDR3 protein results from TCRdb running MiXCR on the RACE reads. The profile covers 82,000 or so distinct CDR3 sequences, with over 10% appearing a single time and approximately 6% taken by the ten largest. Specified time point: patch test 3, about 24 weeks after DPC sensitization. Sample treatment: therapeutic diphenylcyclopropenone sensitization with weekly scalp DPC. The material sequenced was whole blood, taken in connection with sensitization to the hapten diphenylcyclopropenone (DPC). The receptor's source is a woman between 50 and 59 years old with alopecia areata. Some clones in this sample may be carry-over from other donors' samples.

CDR3 loop: CASSPVANTGELFF. CDR3 nucleotides: TGTGCCAGCAGTCCCGTCGCGAACACCGGGGAGCTGTTTTTT. The rearrangement uses TRBV7-9 and TRBJ2-2; D gene uncertain. Trimming stripped 6 bases from V and 0 bases from J, with 8 bases between. In germline, CDR1 is SEHNR, CDR2 FQNEAQ (reference sequence). The CDR3 has 14 amino acids.